This T cell receptor beta chain is drawn from a study of T cell clonality in common variable immunodeficiency. General study points: In common variable immunodeficiency, TCR beta chains reportedly carried fewer deletions and N-nucleotide insertions.

Here immunoSEQ multiplex PCR was the method, and the copy in TCRdb shows in-frame clones only, minus some. Sampling found roughly 32,000 clones, none seen once. V was cut by 6 bases and J by 1 base, with 9 bases left in between. Germline CDR1 and CDR2: LNHDA and SQIVND (reference sequence). The CDR3 contains 13 residues. This clone occurred many times. What it binds is unknown. Coverage ceases 3 residues before the CDR3 finishes, and the germline J gene fills in the end. V is TRBV19 and J is TRBJ1-1; a possible D gene is TRBD1 (5 bases). Sample: peripheral blood mononuclear cells. The TCR comes from a human donor with common variable immunodeficiency. The CDR3 is CASSSGGNTEAFF. The sequenced CDR3 bases are TGTGCCAGTAGCTCGGGGGGGAACACTGAA.